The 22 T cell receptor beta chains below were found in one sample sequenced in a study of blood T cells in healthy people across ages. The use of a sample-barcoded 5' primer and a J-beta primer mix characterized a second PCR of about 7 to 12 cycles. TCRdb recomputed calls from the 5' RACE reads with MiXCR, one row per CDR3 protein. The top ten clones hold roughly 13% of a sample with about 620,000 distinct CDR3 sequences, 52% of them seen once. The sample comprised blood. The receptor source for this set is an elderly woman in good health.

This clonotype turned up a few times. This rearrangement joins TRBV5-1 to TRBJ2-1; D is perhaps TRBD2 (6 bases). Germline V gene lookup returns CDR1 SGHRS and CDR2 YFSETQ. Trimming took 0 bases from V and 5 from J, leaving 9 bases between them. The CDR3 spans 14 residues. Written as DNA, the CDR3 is TGCGCCAGCAGCTTGGGGGGGGTCGACAATGAGCAGTTCTTC. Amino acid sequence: CASSLGGVDNEQFF.

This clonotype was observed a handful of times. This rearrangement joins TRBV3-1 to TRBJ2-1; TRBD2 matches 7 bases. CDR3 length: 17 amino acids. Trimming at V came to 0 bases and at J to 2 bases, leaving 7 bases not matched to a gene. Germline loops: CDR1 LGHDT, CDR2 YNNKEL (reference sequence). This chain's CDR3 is CASSQERGVGTYNEQFF. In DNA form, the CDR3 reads TGTGCCAGCAGCCAAGAACGGGGGGTCGGGACCTACAATGAGCAGTTCTTC.

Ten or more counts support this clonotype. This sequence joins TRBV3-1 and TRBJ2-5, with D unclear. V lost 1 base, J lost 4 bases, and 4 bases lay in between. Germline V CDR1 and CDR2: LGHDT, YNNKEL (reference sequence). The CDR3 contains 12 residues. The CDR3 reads CASSQVVETQYF. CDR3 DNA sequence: TGTGCCAGCAGCCAAGTTGTAGAGACCCAGTACTTC.

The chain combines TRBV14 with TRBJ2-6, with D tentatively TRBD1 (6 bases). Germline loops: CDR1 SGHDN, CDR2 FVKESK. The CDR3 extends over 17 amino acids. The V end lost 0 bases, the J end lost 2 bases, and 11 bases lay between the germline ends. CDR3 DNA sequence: TGTGCCAGCAGCCAAGATAAGGGGACAACTGGGGCCAACGTCCTGACTTTC. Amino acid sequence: CASSQDKGTTGANVLTF.

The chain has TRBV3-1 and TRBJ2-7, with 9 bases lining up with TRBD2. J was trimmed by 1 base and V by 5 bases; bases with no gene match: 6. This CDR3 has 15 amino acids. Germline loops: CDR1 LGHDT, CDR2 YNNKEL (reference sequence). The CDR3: CASSDSGRVSYEQYF. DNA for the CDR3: TGTGCCAGCAGCGATAGCGGGAGAGTATCCTACGAGCAGTACTTC.

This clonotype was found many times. The CDR3 reads CASSLGRGYNEQFF. Here the CDR3 DNA reads TGTGCCAGCAGTTTGGGCAGGGGGTACAATGAGCAGTTCTTC. The rearrangement links TRBV27 to TRBJ2-1, with TRBD1 matching 7 bases. The germline CDR1 and CDR2 sequences are MNHEY and SMNVEV (reference sequence). The trim removed 3 bases at V and 4 bases at J, leaving 3 bases unmatched. CDR3 size: 14 residues.

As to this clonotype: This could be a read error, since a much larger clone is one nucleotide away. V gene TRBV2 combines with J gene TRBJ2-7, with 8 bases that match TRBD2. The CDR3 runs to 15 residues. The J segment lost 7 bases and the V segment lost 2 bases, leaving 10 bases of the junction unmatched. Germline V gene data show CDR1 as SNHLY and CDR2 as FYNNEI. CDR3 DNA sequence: TGTGCCAGCAGTGAAACGGGAGGGCCTTACAATGAGCAGTACTTC. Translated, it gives CASSETGGPYNEQYF. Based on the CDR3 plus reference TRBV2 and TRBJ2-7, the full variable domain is EPEVTQTPSHQVTQMGQEVILRCVPISNHLYFYWYRQILGQKVEFLVSFYNNEISEKSEIFDDQFSVERPDGSNFTLKIRSTKLEDSAMYFCASSETGGPYNEQYFGPGTRLTVT.

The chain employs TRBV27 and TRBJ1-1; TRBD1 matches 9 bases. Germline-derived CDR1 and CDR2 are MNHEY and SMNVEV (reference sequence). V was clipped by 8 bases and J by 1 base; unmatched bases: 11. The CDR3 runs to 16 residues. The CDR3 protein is CASSLTGGRRNTEAFF. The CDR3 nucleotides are TGTGCCAGCTCTCTTACAGGGGGCCGACGGAACACTGAAGCTTTCTTT.

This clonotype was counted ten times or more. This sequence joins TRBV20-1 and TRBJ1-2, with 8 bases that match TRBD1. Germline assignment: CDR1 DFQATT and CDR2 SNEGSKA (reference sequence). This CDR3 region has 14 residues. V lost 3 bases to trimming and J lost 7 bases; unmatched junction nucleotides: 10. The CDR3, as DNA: TGCAGTGCTAGGCCCGGGACAGGAGGGTTTGGCTACACCTTC. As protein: CSARPGTGGFGYTF.

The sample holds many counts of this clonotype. CDR3 DNA sequence: TGTGCCAGCAGCTCAAGACTTCGGGGAGGGACAGATACGCAGTATTTT. It codes for CASSSRLRGGTDTQYF. The rearrangement uses TRBV9 and TRBJ2-3; TRBD2 agrees at 7 bases. This CDR3 contains 16 residues. With V trimmed by 4 bases and J by 3 bases, 11 bases remained unmatched. Germline CDR1 reads SGDLS; CDR2 reads YYNGEE. Using reference TRBV9 and TRBJ2-3 for the parts outside the CDR3, the full variable domain is DSGVTQTPKHLITATGQRVTLRCSPRSGDLSVYWYQQSLDQGLQFLIQYYNGEERAKGNILERFSAQQFPDLHSELNLSSLELGDSALYFCASSSRLRGGTDTQYFGPGTRLTVL.

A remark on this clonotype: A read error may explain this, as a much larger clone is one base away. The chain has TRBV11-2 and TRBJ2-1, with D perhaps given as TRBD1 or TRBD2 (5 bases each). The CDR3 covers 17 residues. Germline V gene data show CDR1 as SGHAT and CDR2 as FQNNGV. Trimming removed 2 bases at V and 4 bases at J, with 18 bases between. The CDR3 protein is CASSLYAAGAFYNEQFF. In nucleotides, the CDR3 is TGTGCCAGCAGCTTATATGCCGCCGGGGCTTTTTACAATGAGCAGTTCTTC.

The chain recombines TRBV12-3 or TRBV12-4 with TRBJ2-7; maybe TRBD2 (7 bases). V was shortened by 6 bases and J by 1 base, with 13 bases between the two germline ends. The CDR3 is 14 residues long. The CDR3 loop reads CASRMGGRSYEQYF. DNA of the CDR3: TGTGCCAGCAGGATGGGGGGGCGATCCTACGAGCAGTACTTC.

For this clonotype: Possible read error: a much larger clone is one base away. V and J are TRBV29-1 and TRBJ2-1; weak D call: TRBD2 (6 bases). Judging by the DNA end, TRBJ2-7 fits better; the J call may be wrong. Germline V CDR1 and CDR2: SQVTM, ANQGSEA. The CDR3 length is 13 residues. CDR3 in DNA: TGCAGCGTCCACCACCGGGGGTACAATGAGCAGTACTTC. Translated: CSVHHRGYNEQYF.

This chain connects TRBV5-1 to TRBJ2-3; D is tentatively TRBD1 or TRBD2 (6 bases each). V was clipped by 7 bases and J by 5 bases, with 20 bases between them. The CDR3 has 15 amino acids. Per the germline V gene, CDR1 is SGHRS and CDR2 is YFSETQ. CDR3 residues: CASRLDGGPRDTQYF. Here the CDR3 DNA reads TGCGCCAGCCGCCTGGACGGGGGCCCGAGAGATACGCAGTATTTT.

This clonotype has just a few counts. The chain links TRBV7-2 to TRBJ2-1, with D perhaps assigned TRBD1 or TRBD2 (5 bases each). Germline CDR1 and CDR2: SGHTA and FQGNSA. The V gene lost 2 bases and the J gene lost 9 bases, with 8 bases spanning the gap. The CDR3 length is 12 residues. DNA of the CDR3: TGTGCCAGCAGCTTATTTGGGGGTGAGCAGTTCTTC. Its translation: CASSLFGGEQFF.

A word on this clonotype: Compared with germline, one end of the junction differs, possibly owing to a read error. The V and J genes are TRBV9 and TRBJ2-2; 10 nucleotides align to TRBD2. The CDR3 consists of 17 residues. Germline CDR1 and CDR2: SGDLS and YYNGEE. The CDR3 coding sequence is TGTGCCAGCAGCGTATCTCTAGCGGGAGTTAACACCGGGGGGCTGTTTTTT. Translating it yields CASSVSLAGVNTGGLFF.

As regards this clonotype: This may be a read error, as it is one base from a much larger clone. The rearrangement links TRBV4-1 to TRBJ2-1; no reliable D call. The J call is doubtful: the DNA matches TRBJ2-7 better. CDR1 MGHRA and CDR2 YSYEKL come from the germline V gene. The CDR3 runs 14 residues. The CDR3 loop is CASSPPYSYNEQYF. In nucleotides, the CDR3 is TGCGCCAGCAGCCCTCCCTACTCCTACAATGAGCAGTACTTC.

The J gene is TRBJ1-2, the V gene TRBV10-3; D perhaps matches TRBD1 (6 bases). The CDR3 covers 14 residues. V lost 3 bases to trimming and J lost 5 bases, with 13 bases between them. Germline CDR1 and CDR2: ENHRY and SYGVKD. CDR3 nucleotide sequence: TGTGCCATCAGTGACCCCGGGACAAAATATGGCTACACCTTC. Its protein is CAISDPGTKYGYTF.

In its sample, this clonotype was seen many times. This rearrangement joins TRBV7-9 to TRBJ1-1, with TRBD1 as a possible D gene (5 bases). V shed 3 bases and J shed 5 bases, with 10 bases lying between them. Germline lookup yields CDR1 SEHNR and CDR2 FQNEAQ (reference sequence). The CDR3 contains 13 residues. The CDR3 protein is CASSFDGGTEAFF. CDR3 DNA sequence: TGTGCCAGCAGCTTCGATGGGGGGACTGAAGCTTTCTTT.

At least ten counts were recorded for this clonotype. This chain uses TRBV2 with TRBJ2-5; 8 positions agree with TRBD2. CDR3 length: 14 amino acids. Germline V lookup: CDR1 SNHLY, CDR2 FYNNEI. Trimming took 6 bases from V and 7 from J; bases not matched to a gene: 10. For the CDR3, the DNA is TGTGCCAGCAGCCGGACTAGCTCGTTAGGGACCCAGTACTTC. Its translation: CASSRTSSLGTQYF.

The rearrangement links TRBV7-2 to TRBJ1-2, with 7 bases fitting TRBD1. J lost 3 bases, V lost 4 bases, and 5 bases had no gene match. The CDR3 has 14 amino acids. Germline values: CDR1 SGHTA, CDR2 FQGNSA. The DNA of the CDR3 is TGTGCCAGCAGCTCCCAGACAGGGTACTATGGCTACACCTTC. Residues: CASSSQTGYYGYTF.

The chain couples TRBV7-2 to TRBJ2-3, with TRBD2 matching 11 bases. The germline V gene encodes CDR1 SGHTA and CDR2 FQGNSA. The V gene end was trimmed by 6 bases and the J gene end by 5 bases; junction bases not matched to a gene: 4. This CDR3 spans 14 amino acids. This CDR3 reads CASSLLAGEDTQYF. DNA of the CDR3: TGTGCCAGCAGTTTACTAGCGGGAGAAGATACGCAGTATTTT.